This T cell receptor beta chain was captured in a study of CD8 T cells in Susac syndrome. RNA amounts of 0.5 to 1 ug underwent reverse transcription with random hexamers. Amplification of TCR beta CDR3 spanned 54 Vbeta and 13 Jbeta via immunoSEQ multiplex PCR. From the immunoSEQ multiplex PCR reads, TCRdb called clonotypes with MiXCR, one entry per CDR3 protein. The profile shows 120,000 to 150,000 distinct CDR3 sequences, approximately 94% of them singletons. CD8+ and CD4+ T cells circulating in blood were sequenced for TCR beta. Healthy donors matched for age and sex were used as controls. TEMRA cells were enriched by FACS, while CD8+ and CD4+ T cells were obtained through a negative isolation that was performed magnetically. V shed 4 bases and J shed 1 base, with 13 bases lying between them. Germline CDR1 SGHTA, CDR2 FQGTGA. The CDR3 loop spans 16 amino acids.

This clonotype was obtained from a human donor in good health. Sequenced material: CD4+ T cells from PBMCs. The chain uses TRBV7-3 and TRBJ2-2; tentatively, D is TRBD2 (5 bases). CDR3 DNA: TGTGCCAGCAGCTCCGCCGGGAATTGGAACACCGGGGAGCTGTTTTTT. This sequence encodes CASSSAGNWNTGELFF.